This T cell receptor beta chain was retrieved from a study of T-cell reconstitution after alpha-beta-depleted transplantation in children listed by TCRdb under 2016. For the wider study: Using TCR repertoire profiling, the study followed T-cell immune reconstitution in a quantitative way in children after TCRalphabeta/CD19-depleted allogeneic hematopoietic cell transplantation.

Notes on this clonotype: The antigen this receptor binds is unknown. No much larger clone exists at a distance of one base, and base qualities are not known.

The sample's treatment or condition label, in plain terms: allogeneic hematopoietic cell transplantation with graft depleted of TCRalphabeta T cells and CD19 B cells. The transplant recipients were children given TCRalphabeta/CD19-depleted allogeneic hematopoietic cell grafts. Overall results and qualifications from the work: The apparently early alphabetaT-cell count recovery about two months after transplant was reportedly dependent on only several hundred rapidly expanded clones derived from non-depleted graft cells. In some patients, the high TCRbeta diversity seen at day 60 was put down to recipient T cells and intrathymic progenitors that had survived conditioning. Over subsequent months, a decline in hyperexpanded clone frequencies was noted, and after one year, T-cell counts and TCRbeta diversity were mostly ascribed to newly produced T cells.

V is reduced by 0 bases and J by 1 base, leaving a spacing of 10 bases between them. CDR1 and CDR2, per the germline V gene, are SGHRS and YFSETQ. From the cysteine up to the phenylalanine, the CDR3 has a length of 15 residues. Just the 45-base CDR3 DNA is kept, in frame starting at base 1. Library preparation used PCR. The sequencing machine was an Illumina HiSeq 2500. TCR libraries were prepared with molecular barcoding, using unique molecular identifiers to normalize TCRbeta repertoire quantification. TCRdb redid the processing of the public reads, applying fastp at Q25 and MiXCR, and retained in-frame beta chains. Identical CDR3 proteins give one entry, which carries the most common genes and DNA. The sample table shows almost 600,000 distinct CDR3 sequences, and approximately 30% are seen once. The leading ten clones occupy just over 35% of the sample.

The source is a boy under three years old with Wiskott-Aldrich syndrome, due to receive a stem cell transplant. The chain is assembled from TRBV5-1 and TRBJ1-1, with a tentative D gene TRBD1 over 6 matching bases. The input for sequencing was PBMCs, taken before TCRalphabeta/CD19-depleted stem cell transplant. The DNA reads TGCGCCAGCAGCTTGGCCCGGACAGCGAACACTGAAGCTTTCTTT. It translates as CASSLARTANTEAFF.